The sequence of this T cell receptor (beta chain) was determined in a study of blood T cell repertoires in COVID-19 (dated by TCRdb to 2020 to 2021). Describing the broader study: Collaborator samples came from the United States, Italy and Spain and covered acute and convalescent phases of COVID-19. The material from the prospective study consisted of cDNA or gDNA derived from T cells, B-cell-depleted T cells, or PBMCs. The repertoires were released in a freely available public database intended as a resource for research on the immune response to SARS-CoV-2. Samples were obtained from the ongoing ImmuneRACE study (first 160 participants) and from 1,200 or so subjects provided by 6 global collaborators. Nearly every sample came with metadata listing a de-identified subject ID, COVID-19 status, age in years and sex. Where available, HLA class I and class II types were taken from metadata supplied by the sample provider and were not determined by assay-based typing. Deeply sampled blood TCRbeta repertoires from subjects exposed to, actively infected with, or recovered from COVID-19 were included in the dataset. What the research found in general, with its limitations: Clinical and demographic metadata were provided uncurated, with the amount varying by source and participant.

V is cut by 0 bases and J by 1 base, and the space between the germline ends is 14 bases. Including the terminal cysteine and phenylalanine, the CDR3 comprises 17 residues. Of all the DNA, just the CDR3 is kept, 51 bases in frame from base 1. Sequences LNHNV (CDR1) and YYDKDF (CDR2) are obtained from the germline V gene (reference sequence). Participants in the prospective study were enrolled through a virtual design, were aged roughly 18 to 100 years, and lived in about two dozen United States geographic areas. Cohort assignment in the prospective study relied on participant-reported clinical history from a screening survey and a study questionnaire. In the prospective study, whole blood, serum and a nasopharyngeal or oropharyngeal swab were collected from each participant by mobile phlebotomists. Participants in the prospective study had the option to provide additional blood draws and questionnaires over a roughly 2-month period. Prospective study blood samples were shipped either frozen or at room temperature before DNA extraction.

TCRbeta CDR3 regions were amplified from genomic DNA by means of the immunoSEQ Assay, a bias-controlled multiplex PCR. The authors' pipeline ran thus. The number of nucleated cells in each sample was estimated by amplification of reference gene primers within the assay. Sequence reads were collapsed and filtered to measure the absolute abundance of every unique TCRbeta CDR3 rearrangement. For each sample, productive Simpson clonality was calculated as the square root of Simpson's diversity index across productive rearrangements. TCRdb carries this immuneACCESS record with in-frame sequences only. Its versions omit some clonotypes, under half of them owing to an unresolved V gene in the studies checked, with the rest unexplained. That table supplies the V and J calls and clone size; D and trimming were determined from the DNA. A total of about 160,000 clones appear in this sample, over 75% of them only once. The ten biggest clones cover roughly 5.7% of the sample.

In the case of this clone: Its cognate antigen has yet to be identified. Per-base quality was not reported, and no clone a single base away is much larger than it.

The chain joins TRBV15 to TRBJ2-3; tentative D gene TRBD2, with 5 bases matching. The sequence derives from a woman aged 35 to 49 with acute COVID-19. What was sequenced was PBMCs or T cells enriched from blood (not recorded which). This receptor has the CDR3 CATSRDGGGAGTDTQYF. The sequenced DNA is TGTGCCACCAGCAGAGATGGAGGAGGAGCAGGCACAGATACGCAGTATTTT. When the CDR3 is completed using the reference TRBV15 and TRBJ2-3 genes on either side, the full variable domain is DAMVIQNPRYQVTQFGKPVTLSCSQTLNHNVMYWYQQKSSQAPKLLFHYYDKDFNNEADTPDNFQSRRPNTSFCFLDIRSPGLGDTAMYLCATSRDGGGAGTDTQYFGPGTRLTVL.